This T cell receptor (beta chain) was obtained from a study of human T cells and chemical hapten exposure. The wider study: From small differences in pooled library volume came most of the variation in per-sample TCR yields. Notes on the study in general: No alteration of TCRs above 1 in 1000 frequency was seen with DPC sensitization.

TCRdb used MiXCR to reprocess the RACE reads, holding one entry per CDR3 protein. Of some 350,000 distinct CDR3 sequences listed, over 6% were seen once; the top ten hold around 6.1%. This CDR3 region has 14 residues. The ends were cut back, 1 base at V and 9 bases at J, with 12 bases in the middle. This sample's time point: patch test 2, 6 weeks after DPC sensitization. The treatment denotes: therapeutic diphenylcyclopropenone sensitization with weekly scalp DPC. This clonotype was counted only a few times. Its antigen is still unknown. This clonotype was sampled from a woman under 30 with alopecia areata. Some clones in this sample may be carry-over from other donors' samples. This specimen consisted of whole blood, obtained in connection with sensitization to the hapten diphenylcyclopropenone (DPC). The chain couples TRBV12-3 or TRBV12-4 to TRBJ2-2; possibly TRBD1 or TRBD2 for D (5 bases each). The CDR3 sequence: CASSLDSGARELFF. CDR3 in DNA: TGTGCCAGCAGTTTAGATTCCGGGGCCAGGGAGCTGTTTTTT.